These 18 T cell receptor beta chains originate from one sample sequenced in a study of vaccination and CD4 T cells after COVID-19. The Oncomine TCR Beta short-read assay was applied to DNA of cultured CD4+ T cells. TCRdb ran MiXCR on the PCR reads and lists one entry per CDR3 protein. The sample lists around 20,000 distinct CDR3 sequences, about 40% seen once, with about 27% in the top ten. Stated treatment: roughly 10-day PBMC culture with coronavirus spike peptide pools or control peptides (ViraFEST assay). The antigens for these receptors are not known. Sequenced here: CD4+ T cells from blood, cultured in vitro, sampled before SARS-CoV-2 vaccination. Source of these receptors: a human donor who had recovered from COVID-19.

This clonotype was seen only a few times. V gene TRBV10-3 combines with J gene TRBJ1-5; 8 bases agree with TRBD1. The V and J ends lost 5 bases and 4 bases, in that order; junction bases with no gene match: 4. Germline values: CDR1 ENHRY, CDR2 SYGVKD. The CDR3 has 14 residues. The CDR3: CAISQGAGNQPQHF. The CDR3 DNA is TGTGCCATCAGTCAGGGGGCAGGGAATCAGCCCCAGCATTTT.

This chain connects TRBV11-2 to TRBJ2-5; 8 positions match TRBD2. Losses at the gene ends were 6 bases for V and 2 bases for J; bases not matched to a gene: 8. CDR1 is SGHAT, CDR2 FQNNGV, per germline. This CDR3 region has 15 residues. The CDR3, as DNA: TGTGCCAGCAGACTACTAGCGGTACCACAAGAGACCCAGTACTTC. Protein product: CASRLLAVPQETQYF. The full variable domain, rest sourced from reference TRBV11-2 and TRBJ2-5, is EAGVAQSPRYKIIEKRQSVAFWCNPISGHATLYWYQQILGQGPKLLIQFQNNGVVDDSQLPKDRFSAERLKGVDSTLKIQPAKLEDSAVYLCASRLLAVPQETQYFGPGTRLLVL.

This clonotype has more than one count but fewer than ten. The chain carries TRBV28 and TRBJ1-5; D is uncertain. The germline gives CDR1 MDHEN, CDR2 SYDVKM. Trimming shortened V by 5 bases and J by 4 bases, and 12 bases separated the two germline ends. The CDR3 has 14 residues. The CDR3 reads CASSQQVGNQPQHF. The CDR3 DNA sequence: TGTGCCAGCAGTCAGCAGGTCGGGAATCAGCCCCAGCATTTT. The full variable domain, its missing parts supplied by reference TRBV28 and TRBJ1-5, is DVKVTQSSRYLVKRTGEKVFLECVQDMDHENMFWYRQDPGLGLRLIYFSYDVKMKEKGDIPEGYSVSREKKERFSLILESASTNQTSMYLCASSQQVGNQPQHFGDGTRLSIL.

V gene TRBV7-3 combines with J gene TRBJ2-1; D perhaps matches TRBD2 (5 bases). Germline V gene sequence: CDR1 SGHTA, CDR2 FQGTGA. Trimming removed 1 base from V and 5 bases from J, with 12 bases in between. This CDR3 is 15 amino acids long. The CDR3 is CASSLIGDSNNEQFF. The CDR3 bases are TGTGCCAGCAGCTTAATCGGGGATTCGAACAATGAGCAGTTCTTC.

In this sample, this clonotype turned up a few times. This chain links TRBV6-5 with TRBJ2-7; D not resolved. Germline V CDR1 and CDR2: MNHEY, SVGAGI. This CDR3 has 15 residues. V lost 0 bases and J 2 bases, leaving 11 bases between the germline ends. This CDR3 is CASSYSGDTTYEQYF. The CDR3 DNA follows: TGTGCCAGCAGTTACTCCGGTGACACAACCTACGAGCAGTACTTC.

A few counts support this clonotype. CDR3 sequence reads: CASNLGQGRQPQHF. CDR3 sequence (DNA): TGTGCCAGTAACCTGGGACAGGGAAGGCAGCCCCAGCATTTT. The rearrangement joins TRBV19 to TRBJ1-5; 9 bases are a match to TRBD1. The V gene end was trimmed by 7 bases and the J gene end by 7 bases; junction bases not matched to a gene: 8. Germline CDR1 LNHDA, CDR2 SQIVND (reference sequence). The CDR3 totals 14 residues.

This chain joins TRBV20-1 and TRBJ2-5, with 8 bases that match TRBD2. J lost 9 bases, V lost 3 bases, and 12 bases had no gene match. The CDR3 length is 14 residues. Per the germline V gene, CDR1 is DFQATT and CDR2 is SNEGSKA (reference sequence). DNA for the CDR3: TGCAGTGCTAGCGAAGCGGGGGCCGGTAGGGCCCAGTACTTC. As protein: CSASEAGAGRAQYF.

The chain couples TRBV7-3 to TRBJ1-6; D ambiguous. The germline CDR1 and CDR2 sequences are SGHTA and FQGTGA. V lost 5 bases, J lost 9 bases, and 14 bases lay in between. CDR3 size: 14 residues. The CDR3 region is CASSKDGMGSPLHF. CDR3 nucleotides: TGTGCCAGCAGCAAGGACGGGATGGGTTCACCCCTCCACTTT.

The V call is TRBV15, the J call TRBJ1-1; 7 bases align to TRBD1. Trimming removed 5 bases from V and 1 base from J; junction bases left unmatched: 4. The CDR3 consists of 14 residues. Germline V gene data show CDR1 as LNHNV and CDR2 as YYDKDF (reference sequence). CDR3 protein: CATSPRQGNTEAFF. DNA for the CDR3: TGTGCCACCAGCCCCAGACAGGGGAACACTGAAGCTTTCTTT.

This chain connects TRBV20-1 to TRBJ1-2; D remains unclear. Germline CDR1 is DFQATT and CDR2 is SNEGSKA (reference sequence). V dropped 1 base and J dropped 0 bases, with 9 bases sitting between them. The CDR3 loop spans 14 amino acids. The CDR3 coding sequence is TGCAGTGCTAGAGTCAGGCCCGCTAACTATGGCTACACCTTC. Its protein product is CSARVRPANYGYTF.

The CDR3 sequence: CASSPLTGWDTEAFF. CDR3 DNA: TGTGCCAGCAGTCCGTTGACAGGGTGGGACACTGAAGCTTTCTTT. The chain is built from TRBV6-1 and TRBJ1-1, with 7 positions matching TRBD1. Germline trimming cut 5 bases from V and 3 bases from J; bases unmatched to any gene: 9. CDR3 length equals 15 residues. The V gene's germline CDR1 is MNHNS and CDR2 SASEGT.

For the CDR3, the DNA is TGTGCCAGCAGATCGACAGGGCTCTACTACGAGCAGTACTTC. This codes for CASRSTGLYYEQYF. This chain links TRBV12-3 or TRBV12-4 with TRBJ2-7; 7 bases are shared with TRBD1. The CDR3 is 14 residues long. After removal of 6 bases from V and 3 bases from J, the junction contained 8 bases not matched to a gene.

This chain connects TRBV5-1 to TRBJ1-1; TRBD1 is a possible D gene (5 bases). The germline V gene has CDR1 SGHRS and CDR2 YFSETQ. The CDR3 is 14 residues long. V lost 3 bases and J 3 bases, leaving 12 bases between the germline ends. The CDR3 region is CASSSGTWDTEAFF. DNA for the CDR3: TGCGCCAGCAGCTCCGGGACGTGGGACACTGAAGCTTTCTTT.

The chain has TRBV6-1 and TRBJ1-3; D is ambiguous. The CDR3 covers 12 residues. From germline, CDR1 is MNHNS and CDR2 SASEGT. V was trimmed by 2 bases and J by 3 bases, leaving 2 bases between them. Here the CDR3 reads CASSEYGNTIYF. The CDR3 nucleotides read TGTGCCAGCAGTGAATATGGAAACACCATATATTTT.

CDR3 loop: CASSLRGIAGGEQYF. CDR3 DNA sequence: TGTGCCAGCAGCTTACGGGGGATAGCTGGTGGGGAGCAGTACTTC. This chain joins TRBV7-2 and TRBJ2-7; D might be TRBD2 (6 bases). The V end lost 2 bases, the J end lost 7 bases, and 18 bases lay between the germline ends. Germline V lookup: CDR1 SGHTA, CDR2 FQGNSA. The CDR3 loop spans 15 amino acids. The whole variable domain, filled in from reference TRBV7-2 and TRBJ2-7, reads GAGVSQSPSNKVTEKGKDVELRCDPISGHTALYWYRQSLGQGLEFLIYFQGNSAPDKSGLPSDRFSAERTGGSVSTLTIQRTQQEDSAVYLCASSLRGIAGGEQYFGPGTRLTVT.

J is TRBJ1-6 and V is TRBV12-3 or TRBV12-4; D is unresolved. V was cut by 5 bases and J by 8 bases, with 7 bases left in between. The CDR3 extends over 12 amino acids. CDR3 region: CASSVRYSPLHF. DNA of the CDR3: TGTGCCAGCAGTGTAAGATATTCACCCCTCCACTTT.

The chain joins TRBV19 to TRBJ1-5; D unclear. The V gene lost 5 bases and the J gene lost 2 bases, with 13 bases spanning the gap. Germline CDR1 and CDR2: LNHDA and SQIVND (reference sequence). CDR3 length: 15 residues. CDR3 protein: CASSDGILGNQPQHF. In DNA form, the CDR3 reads TGTGCCAGTAGTGACGGAATCTTGGGCAATCAGCCCCAGCATTTT.

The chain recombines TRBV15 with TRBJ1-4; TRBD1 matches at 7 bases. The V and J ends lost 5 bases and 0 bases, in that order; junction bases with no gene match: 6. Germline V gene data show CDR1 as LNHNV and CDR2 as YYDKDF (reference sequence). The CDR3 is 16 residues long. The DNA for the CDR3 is TGTGCCACCAGCCCCGGACAGGTTGCAACTAATGAAAAACTGTTTTTT. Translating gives CATSPGQVATNEKLFF.